The 27 T cell receptor beta chains below come from one sample, sequenced in a study of T-cell reconstitution after alpha-beta-depleted transplantation in children. Researchers prepared the TCRbeta library using unique molecular identifiers, the study reports. TCRdb passed the PCR reads through MiXCR, listing each CDR3 protein once. The sample holds around 500,000 distinct CDR3 sequences, about 12% seen once. The material was PBMCs from the stem cell graft donor, obtained from the stem cell graft. The receptor set was obtained from a human donor who donated a stem cell graft to a child with combined immunodeficiency.

This clonotype was counted between two and nine times. V usage is TRBV2 and J usage is TRBJ2-2; D call uncertain. The CDR3 is 11 residues long. Germline CDR1 and CDR2: SNHLY and FYNNEI. The CDR3 DNA is TGTGCAGAGCTAGGCACCGGGGAGCTGTTTTTT. Amino acid sequence: CAELGTGELFF.

This clonotype was recorded a few times. The chain employs TRBV5-5 and TRBJ2-7; D not resolved. CDR1 and CDR2 (germline): SGHKS, YYEKEE (reference sequence). The ends were cut back, 0 bases at V and 6 bases at J, with 10 bases in the middle. This CDR3 is 13 amino acids long. As DNA, the CDR3 is TGTGCCAGCAGCTTGGAGGTCATCTGCGAGCAGTACTTC. Residues: CASSLEVICEQYF.

This clonotype was observed a few times. This chain joins TRBV6-1 and TRBJ2-1, with TRBD2 matching over 8 bases. V gave up 11 bases and J gave up 3 bases; unmatched junction bases: 9. The length of the CDR3 is 14 residues. Germline V gives CDR1 MNHNS, CDR2 SASEGT. The CDR3 DNA is TGTGCCGCGACTCAGCGGGGGCACTACAATGAGCAGTTCTTC. Residues: CAATQRGHYNEQFF.

In its sample, this clonotype was seen a few times. V is TRBV6-1 and J is TRBJ2-1; TRBD2 is a possible D gene (5 bases). V lost 8 bases, J lost 1 base, and 9 bases lay in between. Germline CDR1 is MNHNS and CDR2 is SASEGT. This CDR3 comprises 13 residues. The CDR3 nucleotides read TGTGCCAGCCGGGGTAAATCCTACAATGAGCAGTTCTTC. Its protein product is CASRGKSYNEQFF.

In this sample, this clonotype turned up many times. The chain couples TRBV20-1 to TRBJ2-7, with TRBD2 matching 9 bases. Losses at the gene ends were 1 base for V and 4 bases for J; bases not matched to a gene: 8. Germline loops: CDR1 DFQATT, CDR2 SNEGSKA (reference sequence). The CDR3 covers 15 residues. The CDR3 DNA reads as TGCAGTGCTAGAGGGCGTAGCGGGAGCGGGTACGAGCAGTACTTC. Translated: CSARGRSGSGYEQYF.

This clonotype was seen at least ten times. The CDR3 DNA reads as TGTGCCAGCCGAACATTGAGGGACAGGCAGAATTCACCCCTCCACTTT. Protein product: CASRTLRDRQNSPLHF. The rearrangement links TRBV6-5 to TRBJ1-6, with 8 positions matching TRBD1. The CDR3 sequence is 16 residues long. Germline V gene sequence: CDR1 MNHEY, CDR2 SVGAGI. The V segment lost 8 bases and the J segment 7 bases; nucleotides outside the gene matches: 13.

The table lists this clonotype with a few counts. The chain couples TRBV5-1 to TRBJ2-1; 8 bases map to TRBD1. The V and J ends lost 0 bases and 9 bases, in that order; junction bases with no gene match: 5. From germline, CDR1 is SGHRS and CDR2 YFSETQ. The CDR3 extends over 14 amino acids. The CDR3 DNA is TGCGCCAGCAGCTTGGTTCAGGGGGCTGGTGAGCAGTTCTTC. Protein sequence: CASSLVQGAGEQFF.

As concerns this clonotype: Given the absence of the conserved phenylalanine or tryptophan at the CDR3 end, a read error is likely. The rearrangement links TRBV7-9 to TRBJ2-1; tentatively, D is TRBD1 (6 bases). Germline lookup yields CDR1 SEHNR and CDR2 FQNEAQ (reference sequence). The ends were cut back, 4 bases at V and 12 bases at J, with 13 bases in the middle. This CDR3 spans 12 amino acids. DNA for the CDR3: TGTGCCAGCAGCTCAGGGGAGTGGATGCAGTTCCTC. It encodes CASSSGEWMQFL.

This chain uses TRBV4-3 with TRBJ1-3; D is ambiguous. Per the germline V gene, CDR1 is LGHNA and CDR2 is YSLEER. The CDR3 extends over 16 amino acids. Trimming stripped 4 bases from V and 3 bases from J, with 16 bases between. The CDR3 sequence: CASSRSARVDGNTIYF. The CDR3 bases are TGCGCCAGCAGCCGCTCAGCAAGGGTGGATGGAAACACCATATATTTT.

Ten or more counts support this clonotype. The V gene is TRBV12-3 or TRBV12-4, the J gene TRBJ2-3; D assignment may be TRBD1 or TRBD2 (5 bases each). The CDR3 contains 14 residues. V lost 5 bases and J 5 bases, leaving 14 bases between the germline ends. The CDR3 region is CASSIGAPLDTQYF. CDR3 bases: TGTGCCAGCAGTATCGGGGCCCCCCTAGATACGCAGTATTTT.

This sequence joins TRBV24-1 and TRBJ2-3, with TRBD2 identical over 14 bases. Germline trimming cut 4 bases from V and 5 bases from J; bases unmatched to any gene: 4. The germline V gene has CDR1 KGHDR and CDR2 SFDVKD. This CDR3 has 16 amino acids. CDR3 residues: CATSEATSGREDTQYF. The CDR3 nucleotides are TGTGCCACCAGTGAGGCGACTAGCGGGAGGGAAGATACGCAGTATTTT.

The chain uses TRBV7-2 and TRBJ2-5; D possibly matches TRBD1 or TRBD2 (8 bases each). There are 16 residues in the CDR3. CDR1 is SGHTA and CDR2 is FQGNSA in the germline V gene. Trimming shortened V by 5 bases and J by 5 bases, and 21 bases separated the two germline ends. CDR3 protein: CASSTTSGGGGETQYF. The DNA of the CDR3 is TGTGCCAGCAGCACCACCTCAGGGGGCGGGGGGGAGACCCAGTACTTC.

The V and J genes are TRBV6-2 or TRBV6-3 and TRBJ2-2; TRBD1 matches 10 bases. This CDR3 region has 15 residues. With V trimmed by 2 bases and J by 5 bases, 2 bases remained unmatched. Germline V gene sequence: CDR1 MNHEY, CDR2 SVGEGT. The CDR3 nucleotides read TGTGCCAGCAGTTACAGGACAGGGGGTACCGGGGAGCTGTTTTTT. Protein: CASSYRTGGTGELFF.

In this sample, this clonotype turned up a few times. The chain joins TRBV7-3 to TRBJ1-1, with a weak D call TRBD1 (6 bases). The ends were cut back, 1 base at V and 3 bases at J, with 12 bases in the middle. The germline V gene has CDR1 SGHTA and CDR2 FQGTGA. This CDR3 contains 15 residues. CDR3 bases: TGTGCCAGCAGCTTAAACGGGGGGGCCGACACTGAAGCTTTCTTT. Its protein product is CASSLNGGADTEAFF.

This clonotype has a count of ten or more. J is TRBJ2-3 and V is TRBV11-3; a possible D gene is TRBD1 (6 bases). Germline-derived CDR1 and CDR2 are SGHNT and YENEEA. V lost 3 bases and J 1 base, leaving 20 bases between the germline ends. The CDR3 consists of 18 residues. The CDR3 reads CASSFYPPGHKGTDTQYF. The CDR3 DNA is TGTGCCAGCAGCTTTTATCCTCCGGGACATAAGGGCACAGATACGCAGTATTTT. Supplemented by reference TRBV11-3 and TRBJ2-3, the full variable domain reads EAGVVQSPRYKIIEKKQPVAFWCNPISGHNTLYWYLQNLGQGPELLIRYENEEAVDDSQLPKDRFSAERLKGVDSTLKIQPAELGDSAVYLCASSFYPPGHKGTDTQYFGPGTRLTVL.

Ten or more counts support this clonotype. The chain links TRBV20-1 to TRBJ1-2, with 9 positions matching TRBD1. With V trimmed by 0 bases and J by 4 bases, 6 bases remained unmatched. The germline V gene has CDR1 DFQATT and CDR2 SNEGSKA (reference sequence). CDR3 length: 15 amino acids. DNA for the CDR3: TGCAGTGCTAGAGATACAGGGGGCGCTGTCTATGGCTACACCTTC. As protein: CSARDTGGAVYGYTF.

V and J are TRBV12-3 or TRBV12-4 and TRBJ2-1; 10 bases line up with TRBD1. This CDR3 is built from 14 residues. Germline trimming cut 6 bases from V and 6 bases from J; bases unmatched to any gene: 5. The CDR3 region is CASRGQGRANEQFF. The CDR3 DNA is TGTGCCAGCAGGGGACAGGGGCGGGCCAATGAGCAGTTCTTC.

The chain uses TRBV4-3 and TRBJ2-3; 9 bases fit TRBD2. CDR1 is LGHNA and CDR2 is YSLEER in the germline V gene. V trimming: 0 bases; J trimming: 2 bases; junction bases outside the gene matches: 15. CDR3 size: 20 residues. In nucleotides, the CDR3 is TGCGCCAGCAGCCAAGAAGTTAGCGGGAGTACTTGGGGGGCCACAGATACGCAGTATTTT. It is translated as CASSQEVSGSTWGATDTQYF.

Ten or more counts support this clonotype. The V and J genes are TRBV10-3 and TRBJ2-1; 10 nucleotides match TRBD2. The length of the CDR3 is 13 residues. Germline V gene data show CDR1 as ENHRY and CDR2 as SYGVKD. V shed 10 bases and J 7 bases; nucleotides not matched to a gene: 7. CDR3: CATLSSGSNEQFF. CDR3 in DNA: TGTGCCACCCTGTCTAGCGGGAGTAATGAGCAGTTCTTC.

This chain joins TRBV27 and TRBJ2-3, with D unclear. The CDR3 loop spans 11 amino acids. With 10 bases removed from V and 7 bases from J, the gap between germline ends came to 12 bases. The V gene's germline CDR1 is MNHEY and CDR2 SMNVEV (reference sequence). The CDR3 here is CAISSGYTQYF. The CDR3 nucleotides read TGTGCCATCTCCTCCGGATATACGCAGTATTTT.

This clonotype was counted ten times or more. The chain recombines TRBV29-1 with TRBJ2-2; 8 bases align to TRBD1. The CDR3 runs 13 residues. Germline lookup yields CDR1 SQVTM and CDR2 ANQGSEA. V was clipped by 5 bases and J by 3 bases; unmatched bases: 2. CDR3 amino acids: CSVTGGYTGELFF. CDR3 DNA sequence: TGCAGCGTTACAGGGGGATACACCGGGGAGCTGTTTTTT.

The CDR3 here is CASSGLGGTVNEQFF. The DNA of the CDR3 is TGTGCCAGCAGCGGTCTGGGCGGGACGGTGAATGAGCAGTTCTTC. The rearrangement uses TRBV7-9 and TRBJ2-1; D is perhaps TRBD2 (6 bases). Germline V gene sequence: CDR1 SEHNR, CDR2 FQNEAQ (reference sequence). Trimming cost V 5 bases and J 7 bases, with 18 bases left between them. CDR3 length: 15 amino acids. Together with reference TRBV7-9 and TRBJ2-1, the CDR3 gives the full variable domain: DTGVSQNPRHKITKRGQNVTFRCDPISEHNRLYWYRQTLGQGPEFLTYFQNEAQLEKSRLLSDRFSAERPKGSFSTLEIQRTEQGDSAMYLCASSGLGGTVNEQFFGPGTRLTVL.

This clonotype has a handful of counts. The chain joins TRBV27 to TRBJ2-1; TRBD1 matches 8 bases. CDR3 length equals 15 residues. Germline CDR1 and CDR2: MNHEY and SMNVEV (reference sequence). J was trimmed by 7 bases and V by 5 bases; bases with no gene match: 10. The CDR3 nucleotides read TGTGCCAGCAGTCTCATTGGGACAGGTAGGAATGAGCAGTTCTTC. This gives the protein CASSLIGTGRNEQFF.

In this sample, this clonotype turned up a few times. This chain joins TRBV20-1 and TRBJ1-6, with D possibly being TRBD1 (6 bases). The CDR3 extends over 16 amino acids. Trimming removed 5 bases at V and 6 bases at J, with 20 bases between. Germline CDR1 DFQATT, CDR2 SNEGSKA (reference sequence). The CDR3 DNA follows: TGCAGTGCTGGGGGGTACAGGGCGGGGGGTAATTCACCCCTCCACTTT. It yields the protein CSAGGYRAGGNSPLHF.

The CDR3 coding sequence is TGTGCCACCAGCCCCAAGGCGACTAGACTCACCGGGGAGCTGTTTTTT. Translated: CATSPKATRLTGELFF. The chain uses TRBV15 and TRBJ2-2; a possible D gene is TRBD2 (6 bases). CDR1 is LNHNV and CDR2 is YYDKDF in the germline V gene (reference sequence). Trimming pared 5 bases from V and 4 bases from J, leaving 17 bases between. The CDR3 is 16 residues long.

In its sample, this clonotype was seen a few times. The chain recombines TRBV11-1 with TRBJ2-1; 10 bases map to TRBD1. Germline-derived CDR1 and CDR2 are SGHAT and FQDESV (reference sequence). CDR3 size: 16 residues. Losses at the gene ends were 5 bases for V and 3 bases for J; bases not matched to a gene: 7. CDR3 nucleotides: TGTGCCAGCAGCGCTACTGGGACAGGGGACTACAATGAGCAGTTCTTC. It is translated as CASSATGTGDYNEQFF.

At least ten counts were recorded for this clonotype. This chain connects TRBV20-1 to TRBJ1-5; 9 nucleotides align to TRBD1. The V gene's germline CDR1 is DFQATT and CDR2 SNEGSKA (reference sequence). The CDR3 covers 13 residues. Trimming removed 5 bases from V and 6 bases from J; junction bases left unmatched: 5. The CDR3 reads CSAATGGGQPQHF. CDR3 coding DNA: TGCAGTGCTGCGACAGGGGGTGGTCAGCCCCAGCATTTT.